The 8 T cell receptor beta chains below come from one sample, sequenced in a study of control samples from healthy donors and cancer patients. Libraries were prepared by immunoSEQ multiplex PCR; TCRdb keeps only in-frame clonotypes and omits some of them. The sample lists about 63,000 clones, over 75% occurring once. Sequencing input: blood. The receptors shown here come from a man in his forties or fifties in good health.

This clone has only a few counts. This sequence joins TRBV12-3 or TRBV12-4 and TRBJ1-1; no reliable D call. The ends were cut back, 5 bases at V and 10 bases at J, with 11 bases in the middle. The CDR3 contains 11 residues. This chain's CDR3 is CASSGRMGAFF. CDR3 bases: TGTGCCAGCAGTGGCAGGATGGGAGCTTTCTTT.

V usage is TRBV5-8 and J usage is TRBJ1-1; 7 bases align to TRBD1. The V and J ends lost 4 bases and 0 bases, in that order; junction bases with no gene match: 3. CDR3 length equals 14 residues. Germline V lookup: CDR1 SGHTS, CDR2 YDEGEE. The CDR3 loop reads CASSRGQLNTEAFF. CDR3 DNA sequence: TGTGCCAGCAGCCGGGGACAGTTGAACACTGAAGCTTTCTTT.

The chain recombines TRBV5-4 with TRBJ2-3, with unresolved D. Germline V lookup: CDR1 SGHNT, CDR2 YYREEE (reference sequence). V lost 5 bases and J 0 bases, leaving 7 bases between the germline ends. The CDR3 totals 13 residues. The CDR3 reads CASRWASTDTQYF. CDR3 DNA sequence: TGTGCCAGCAGGTGGGCTAGCACAGATACGCAGTATTTT. Full variable domain (remainder filled in from reference TRBV5-4 and TRBJ2-3): ETGVTQSPTHLIKTRGQQVTLRCSSQSGHNTVSWYQQALGQGPQFIFQYYREEENGRGNFPPRFSGLQFPNYSSELNVNALELDDSALYLCASRWASTDTQYFGPGTRLTVL.

The chain is built from TRBV3-1 (or the pseudogene TRBV3-2) and TRBJ1-5; D remains ambiguous. Germline CDR1 is LGHDT and CDR2 is YNNKEL (reference sequence). V lost 2 bases and J 6 bases, leaving 5 bases between the germline ends. The CDR3 spans 12 residues. In DNA, the CDR3 is TGTGCCAGCAGCCAATACGGTCAGCCCCAGCATTTT. Translating gives CASSQYGQPQHF.

The genes are TRBV3-1 (or the pseudogene TRBV3-2) and TRBJ1-6; D remains unclear. V lost 1 base, J lost 1 base, and 14 bases lay in between. Germline-derived CDR1 and CDR2 are LGHDT and YNNKEL (reference sequence). The CDR3 is made up of 18 amino acids. In nucleotides, the CDR3 is TGTGCCAGCAGCCAAGTTTTAAGGAGGGCGTCCTATAATTCACCCCTCCACTTT. Residues: CASSQVLRRASYNSPLHF.

The chain links TRBV5-6 to TRBJ2-1, with TRBD2 matching over 12 bases. This CDR3 has 16 residues. Germline loops: CDR1 SGHDT, CDR2 YYEEEE. V trimming: 5 bases; J trimming: 5 bases; junction bases outside the gene matches: 8. CDR3 region: CASRKRLAGVHNEQFF. The DNA for the CDR3 is TGTGCCAGCAGGAAGAGACTAGCGGGGGTCCACAATGAGCAGTTCTTC.

V and J are TRBV10-3 and TRBJ1-1, with D possibly being TRBD1 (6 bases). This CDR3 has 16 amino acids. The V and J ends lost 3 bases and 0 bases respectively, with 14 bases between them. Germline V gives CDR1 ENHRY, CDR2 SYGVKD. The CDR3 DNA sequence: TGTGCCATCAGTGAATTGGGGGGCTTGGTGAACACTGAAGCTTTCTTT. Translation gives CAISELGGLVNTEAFF.

This clone was counted once. The gene calls are TRBV7-9 and TRBJ1-2; possible D gene TRBD1, 6 bases. The CDR3 consists of 15 residues. In germline, CDR1 is SEHNR, CDR2 FQNEAQ (reference sequence). V lost 0 bases and J 4 bases, leaving 12 bases between the germline ends. CDR3: CASSLAPTGIYGYTF. In DNA form, the CDR3 reads TGTGCCAGCAGCTTAGCTCCGACAGGTATCTATGGCTACACCTTC.